This is a list of T cell receptor beta chains from one sample in a study of T cells in Graves' hyperthyroidism and ophthalmopathy. One entry per CDR3 protein results from TCRdb running MiXCR on the multiplex PCR reads. The sample includes around 300,000 distinct CDR3 sequences, roughly 22% of them seen just once. Sequences were obtained from blood. The receptors shown here come from a man under 40 with Graves' ophthalmopathy. CDR3s include the opening cysteine and the closing phenylalanine or tryptophan. The D gene is left open where the match is weak. A clone size is listed for some rows: how often the clone was seen (once, few, many), or a class if it is expanded.

>TRBV18|TRBD1|TRBJ2-1|NA
TGTGCCAGCTCAGACGGACAGGGGGCTTGGCGGGAGCAGTTCTTC
CASSDGQGAWREQFF
>TRBV19|NA|TRBJ2-7|NA
TGTGCCAGTAGTAAAGTTGAGGGGAACCACGAGCAGTACTTC
CASSKVEGNHEQYF
>TRBV20-1|NA|TRBJ2-7|NA
TGCAGTGCTAGACCATACTCGACATGGACAGCTTACGAGCAGTACTTC
CSARPYSTWTAYEQYF
>TRBV28|TRBD1|TRBJ1-2|many
TGTGCCAGCAGTCTCATGACAGGGGGCAACTATGGCTACACCTTC
CASSLMTGGNYGYTF
>TRBV11-2|TRBD1|TRBJ2-3|many
TGTGCCAGCAGCTTAGTAGGGGGCAGCACAGATACGCAGTATTTT
CASSLVGGSTDTQYF
>TRBV27|TRBD2|TRBJ2-1|few
TGTGCCAGCAAATGGACTAGCGGGGGATACAATGAGCAGTTCTTC
CASKWTSGGYNEQFF
>TRBV7-8|TRBD1|TRBJ1-6|NA
TGTGCCAGCAGCACCCGGGACAGGGTAAATTCACCCCTCCACTTT
CASSTRDRVNSPLHF
>TRBV6-5|TRBD1|TRBJ1-5|few
TGTGCCAGCAGGTACTCCGGGACAGGGTATAGCAATCAGCCCCAGCATTTT
CASRYSGTGYSNQPQHF
>TRBV10-3|NA|TRBJ2-1|NA
TGTGCCATCAGCGGGAGTAGGTATGAGCAGTTCTTC
CAISGSRYEQFF
>TRBV5-5|NA|TRBJ2-5|NA
TGTGCCAGCAGCTTTAGCAGGGCCGGGGAGACCCAGTACTTC
CASSFSRAGETQYF
>TRBV7-2|NA|TRBJ2-2|NA
TGTGCCAGCAGCTATCGTGTAGGGGGCACCGGGGAGCTGTTTTTT
CASSYRVGGTGELFF
>TRBV9|NA|TRBJ2-3|few
TGTGCCAGCAGCCAGAGCCTGGGGACAGATACGCAGTATTTT
CASSQSLGTDTQYF
>TRBV15|NA|TRBJ2-5|few
TGTGCCACCAGCAGAGGTGATCCGTCACAAGAGACCCAGTACTTC
CATSRGDPSQETQYF
>TRBV14|TRBD1|TRBJ2-5|NA
TGTGCCAGCAGCCAACTGACAGGGGGCGAAGCGGAGACCCAGTACTTC
CASSQLTGGEAETQYF
>TRBV7-9|TRBD1|TRBJ2-1|NA
TGTGCCAGCAGGTTGTATCGGACAGGCGCCAATGAGCAGTTCTTC
CASRLYRTGANEQFF
>TRBV20-1|NA|TRBJ2-7|many
TGCAGTGCTAGCATGACAGCCAAGGGGACCGACGAGCAGTACTTC
CSASMTAKGTDEQYF
>TRBV3-1|TRBD2|TRBJ2-3|many
TGTGCCAGCAGCCAACTAGCGGGAGGTCGGGACACAGATACGCAGTATTTT
CASSQLAGGRDTDTQYF
>TRBV2|NA|TRBJ2-3|many
TGTGCCAGCCCGCCCGGGCGGAAAACAGATACGCAGTATTTT
CASPPGRKTDTQYF
>TRBV7-8|TRBD1|TRBJ1-2|once
TGTGCCAGCAGCTTACGACCCAGCACAGGGGTCTATGGCTACACCTTC
CASSLRPSTGVYGYTF
>TRBV27|NA|TRBJ1-1|many
TGTGCCAGCAGTTTATTAGGGACGCAGGACACTGAAGCTTTCTTT
CASSLLGTQDTEAFF
>TRBV24-1|TRBD1|TRBJ2-5|many
TGTGCCACCAGTGACGGGACCCGACAGGGGGCGAAAGTGGAGACCCAGTACTTC
CATSDGTRQGAKVETQYF
>TRBV9|NA|TRBJ2-5|NA
TGTGCCAGCAGCGTAGGGGTGGAGGACCAAGAGACCCAGTACTTC
CASSVGVEDQETQYF
>TRBV5-6|TRBD2|TRBJ2-7|NA
TGTGCCAGCAGCTTGGGGGGAAGACTAGCGGGATTCTACGAGCAGTACTTC
CASSLGGRLAGFYEQYF
>TRBV29-1|NA|TRBJ1-1|NA
TGCAGCGTTGAATGGGCAGGACACGAAGCTTTCTTT
CSVEWAGHEAFF
>TRBV11-2|TRBD2|TRBJ2-5|few
TGTGCCAGCAGTGGAGTTAGCGGGAGGGCCGGACGAGAGACCCAGTACTTC
CASSGVSGRAGRETQYF
>TRBV3-1|NA|TRBJ2-5|few
TGTGCCAGCAGCCAACAGGGGCCCGGCGGGACCCAGTACTTC
CASSQQGPGGTQYF
>TRBV7-2|NA|TRBJ1-2|NA
TGTGCCAGCAGTCCCGACGGACTCCCGGATGGCTACACCTTC
CASSPDGLPDGYTF
>TRBV28|NA|TRBJ2-3|once
TGTGCCAGCAGCTCGGATTGGGGGGAATCAGATACGCAGTATTTT
CASSSDWGESDTQYF
>TRBV6-1|TRBD1|TRBJ1-2|many
TGTGCCAGCAGTCGACAGGGCTATGGCTACACCTTC
CASSRQGYGYTF
>TRBV28|NA|TRBJ1-1|many
TGTGCCAGCAGTATAACGCCAGACCCAGGCGCTTTCTTT
CASSITPDPGAFF
>TRBV10-1|NA|TRBJ2-1|NA
TGCGCCAGCAGTGATGGAGGGCGCAATGAGCAGTTCTTC
CASSDGGRNEQFF
>TRBV7-2|NA|TRBJ2-1|NA
TGTGTCAGCACCCCCGAGGGGACTTACAATGAGCAGTTCTTC
CVSTPEGTYNEQFF
>TRBV19|TRBD1|TRBJ2-5|NA
TGTGCCAGTAGTCTTTTCCACCGGGACAGTGGGGCAGAGACCCAGTACTTC
CASSLFHRDSGAETQYF
>TRBV5-1|TRBD1|TRBJ1-2|few
TGCGCCAGCAGCTTGGTCGGGACAGGCGGTAATGGCTACACCTTC
CASSLVGTGGNGYTF
>TRBV9|NA|TRBJ2-7|NA
TGTGCCAGCAGCGTAGCAATGGGCGAGCAGTACTTC
CASSVAMGEQYF
>TRBV3-1|NA|TRBJ2-3|many
TGTGCCAGCAGCCAAGATCGGCAGGGAACAGATACGCAGTATTTT
CASSQDRQGTDTQYF
>TRBV20-1|TRBD2|TRBJ2-5|many
TGCAGTGCCAGTAGCGGGAGGGTCCCAGAGACCCAGTACTTC
CSASSGRVPETQYF
>TRBV12-3/TRBV12-4|NA|TRBJ2-7|NA
TGTGCCAGCAGTCTACAATCCTACGAGCAGTACTTC
CASSLQSYEQYF
>TRBV20-1|TRBD2|TRBJ2-7|few
TGCAGTGCTAGAGAAGGACTAGCGGGTTCCTACGAGCAGTACTTC
CSAREGLAGSYEQYF
>TRBV29-1|NA|TRBJ1-2|few
TGCAGCGTTGATCTAACGTCGGGGGGCAACTATGGCTACACCTTC
CSVDLTSGGNYGYTF
>TRBV10-3|TRBD1|TRBJ2-2|few
TGTGCCAGTTGCCCGGGACAGGTTGACACCGGGGAGCTGTTTTTT
CASCPGQVDTGELFF
>TRBV20-1|NA|TRBJ1-1|NA
TGCAGTGCTCGCCCCACCGGTCGAGGGAACACTGAAGCTTTCTTT
CSARPTGRGNTEAFF
>TRBV5-1|NA|TRBJ1-5|many
TGCGCCAGCAGCTTGGATGGGACGAGCAATCAGCCCCAGCATTTT
CASSLDGTSNQPQHF
>TRBV20-1|NA|TRBJ2-2|NA
TGCAGTGCTGGGGCCCGGGACAAGTTGTTTTTT
CSAGARDKLFF
>TRBV19|NA|TRBJ1-6|NA
TGTGCCAGTAGTATACCGGGGTATAATTCACCCCTCCACTTT
CASSIPGYNSPLHF
>TRBV20-1|NA|TRBJ2-3|many
TGCAGTGCTACGGACCGACAAGCAACGGATACGCAGTATTTT
CSATDRQATDTQYF
>TRBV20-1|TRBD2|TRBJ2-3|NA
TGCAGTGTACGTGCGGCGGGAGGGCCTTTCTCAGATACGCAGTATTTT
CSVRAAGGPFSDTQYF
>TRBV7-9|TRBD1|TRBJ1-1|few
TGTGCCAGCAGCCCAACAGGGGACCCGAACACTGAAGCTTCCTTT
CASSPTGDPNTEASF
>TRBV12-3/TRBV12-4|NA|TRBJ2-7|many
TGTGCCAGCAGATTGGCAGGGTACTCCTACGAGCAGTACTTC
CASRLAGYSYEQYF
>TRBV7-8|TRBD1|TRBJ2-3|NA
TGTGCCAGCAGCTTAGCCGGGACAGGGGTAAAGACAGATACGCAGTATTTT
CASSLAGTGVKTDTQYF
>TRBV18|NA|TRBJ1-1|NA
TGTGCCAGCACACCGGGGCAGAACACTGAAGCTTTCTTT
CASTPGQNTEAFF
>TRBV7-9|NA|TRBJ2-7|NA
TGTGCCAGCAACCCCGGGCCGGCGCAGTACTTC
CASNPGPAQYF
>TRBV18|NA|TRBJ1-1|many
TGTGCCAGCTCCGCGCGGGGCCAGACTGAAGCTTTCTTT
CASSARGQTEAFF
>TRBV7-6|NA|TRBJ2-3|NA
TGTGCCAGCAGCTTAGATATCAGATCAGATACGCAGTATTTT
CASSLDIRSDTQYF